Reported below is one T cell receptor beta chain. This sample is part of a study of blood T cell repertoires in COVID-19. Between the trimmed V and J ends, which lost 3 bases and 4 bases, there was a span of 7 bases. This CDR3 region has 12 residues. The germline gives CDR1 SGHTA, CDR2 FQGNSA. The repertoire was sequenced with immunoSEQ multiplex PCR; TCRdb's copy has only in-frame clones and lacks some. The sample has roughly 61,000 clones, approximately 92% seen once. The sequencing sample was made of peripheral blood. The sequence was obtained from an elderly man with acute or convalescent COVID-19. The V call is TRBV7-2, the J call TRBJ2-7; D remains unclear. The CDR3 DNA reads as TGTGCCAGCAGCTTTAACTATTACGAGCAGTACTTC. It specifies CASSFNYYEQYF.